This note documents a single TCR beta chain sequence. Its cognate antigen has yet to be identified. No clone much larger than this one lies a single base away; base qualities are absent. The data originate from a study of T cell responses to AZD1222 COVID-19 vaccine (dated by TCRdb to about 2021). Looking at the study overall: TCR sequencing was performed for 230 to 250 trial participants, of whom 207 were given two doses of AZD1222 and roughly 25 were given two doses of MenACWY control vaccine. Trial participants were enrolled into age subgroups of 18-55, 56-69 and 70-plus years, which contained approximately 150, 28 and 58 TCR-sequenced participants, respectively. Study-wide conclusions, independent of this receptor: The vaccine-associated CD4 TCRs covered the entire spike protein, and the dominant responses fell in regions 160-218 and 743-854. In the small 56-69-year group, the increase in depth fell short of significance, most likely because of low power. After two AZD1222 doses, both the breadth and the depth of spike-specific TCRs were significantly higher than at day 0 and than in MenACWY recipients. Participants were mostly white British, with more females than males. The authors suggested clonal diversity may have been underestimated. Conclusions about previously exposed vaccinees were limited because only six AZD1222 recipients were SARS-CoV-2 seropositive at baseline. Because no samples from the day 14 peak response were available, repertoires could be characterized only after the peak T cell response. Nearly half of unique spike-specific TCRs reportedly recognized epitopes outside regions mutated in the B.1.351 and B.1.1.7 variants.

The CDR3 regions of human TCRbeta chains were analyzed by immunosequencing. Per the authors' processing: Repertoire TCRs were checked for matches against a reference library of SARS-CoV-2-specific TCRs that had been generated using the MIRA antigen-specificity platform. Breadth meant the fraction of unique TCRs that were SARS-CoV-2-associated, whereas depth meant the fraction of total T cells that were SARS-CoV-2-associated. Using the MIRA data, each spike-specific TCR was mapped to the spike region that the TCR reacts to and placed in a CD4 or CD8 class. Log10-transformed breadth and depth values were compared by one-way ANOVA with Sidak's multiple comparisons tests. Here the immuneACCESS table is served through TCRdb, limited to in-frame sequences with V and J called. Missing clones are a known gap in these copies; in checked studies unresolved V genes cover under half, and the rest lacks a known reason. Clone size and V and J calls were adopted from that table, with D and trimming inferred from the DNA. The sample table records about 97,000 clones; about 90% of these occur just once. Of the sample, roughly 10% falls within the top ten clones.

The time point label, read with the paper, signifies: about 28 days (+/-7) after the second vaccine dose. AZD1222 recipients with second doses at about 4 weeks or about 12 weeks were pooled, because spike-specific TCR depth and breadth did not differ between schedules. Samples from vaccinated people were obtained from the UK trials COV001 and COV002, which included a single-blind randomized controlled phase 2/3 trial of AZD1222 (ChAdOx1 nCoV-19) in healthy adults. Trial participant PBMC samples were collected at day 0 and day 28 after the second dose for TCRbeta chain sequencing. The CDR3 runs 14 residues from the cysteine to the phenylalanine. The read is trimmed to its CDR3 DNA, 42 bases read in frame from base 1. Ends trimmed: V by 4 bases, J by 5 bases; bases unmatched to a gene: 5. The CDR1 and CDR2 encoded by the germline V gene are KGHSH and LQKENI.

The TCR sequence derives from an adult who received the AZD1222 COVID-19 vaccine. Specimen: peripheral blood, collected 28 days after the second AZD1222 dose. The V gene is TRBV18 and the J gene is TRBJ2-3; 8 bases in between match TRBD1. The CDR3 region reads CASSQGQGEDTQYF. The base sequence is TGTGCCAGCTCACAAGGACAGGGCGAAGATACGCAGTATTTT.